This is a list of T cell receptor beta chains from one sample in a study of blood T cell repertoires in COVID-19. Generated by immunoSEQ multiplex PCR, the TCRdb table keeps only in-frame clones and is missing some. The sample records 200,000 to 250,000 clones, roughly 87% being singletons. The sample was PBMCs or T cells enriched from blood (not recorded which). All receptors come from a woman aged 25 to 39 with acute COVID-19. Each CDR3 is given with its conserved first and last residue. D genes are given only for firm matches. Expanded clones get a size class; other rows say once, few or many, or leave the size out.

d_call: -; j_call: TRBJ1-2; clone_size: -; v_call: TRBV19; cdr3_nt: TGTGCCAGTAGTTGGGTTGGGGGCCCAGACTATGGCTACACCTTC; cdr3_aa: CASSWVGGPDYGYTF
d_call: -; j_call: TRBJ2-3; clone_size: -; v_call: TRBV3-1/TRBV3-2; cdr3_nt: TGTGCCAGCAGCCATCTAGCTGAGGCCAATACGCAGTATTTT; cdr3_aa: CASSHLAEANTQYF
d_call: -; j_call: TRBJ1-4; clone_size: -; v_call: TRBV9; cdr3_nt: TGTGCCAGCAGCGCAGGGTCCGGACATAATGAAAAACTGTTTTTT; cdr3_aa: CASSAGSGHNEKLFF
d_call: -; j_call: TRBJ2-1; clone_size: -; v_call: TRBV4-3; cdr3_nt: TGCGCCAGCAGCCAAGATCTGGGCAGGGGTACAGGTGAGCAGTTCTTC; cdr3_aa: CASSQDLGRGTGEQFF
d_call: TRBD1; j_call: TRBJ1-2; clone_size: -; v_call: TRBV12-3/TRBV12-4; cdr3_nt: TGTGCCAGCAGCGACAGGGGCGGATATGGCTACACCTTC; cdr3_aa: CASSDRGGYGYTF
d_call: -; j_call: TRBJ1-6; clone_size: -; v_call: TRBV27; cdr3_nt: TGTGCCAGCAGTTTGAGGTTGAGCTCCTATAATTCACCCCTCCACTTT; cdr3_aa: CASSLRLSSYNSPLHF
d_call: -; j_call: TRBJ1-1; clone_size: once; v_call: TRBV2; cdr3_nt: TGTGCCAGCAGCGCCCCGGGGAACACTGAAGCTTTCTTT; cdr3_aa: CASSAPGNTEAFF
d_call: TRBD2; j_call: TRBJ2-7; clone_size: once; v_call: TRBV7-2; cdr3_nt: TGTGCCAGCAGCTTAGGGACTAGCGGGGGCTTCTCCTACGAGCAGTACTTC; cdr3_aa: CASSLGTSGGFSYEQYF
d_call: -; j_call: TRBJ2-3; clone_size: -; v_call: TRBV4-2; cdr3_nt: TGTGCCAGCAGCCAAGCTGGGGGGGGCGAGTCAGATACGCAGTATTTT; cdr3_aa: CASSQAGGGESDTQYF
d_call: -; j_call: TRBJ2-1; clone_size: -; v_call: TRBV4-1; cdr3_nt: TGCGCCAGCAGCCACCACAGCCATCGGAATAATGAGCAGTTCTTC; cdr3_aa: CASSHHSHRNNEQFF
d_call: TRBD2; j_call: TRBJ2-2; clone_size: -; v_call: TRBV14; cdr3_nt: TGTGCCAGCAGCCGTGGACTAGCGGGTACCGGGGAGCTGTTTTTT; cdr3_aa: CASSRGLAGTGELFF
d_call: TRBD1; j_call: TRBJ2-2; clone_size: -; v_call: TRBV11-2; cdr3_nt: TGTGCCAGCAGCTTAGGGCCCGACAGGGGGTCCGGGGAGCTGTTTTTT; cdr3_aa: CASSLGPDRGSGELFF
d_call: -; j_call: TRBJ1-2; clone_size: -; v_call: TRBV18; cdr3_nt: TGTGCCAGCTCACCAGTCGGGGGAGGCTACACCTTC; cdr3_aa: CASSPVGGGYTF
d_call: TRBD2; j_call: TRBJ2-1; clone_size: -; v_call: TRBV5-1; cdr3_nt: TGCGCCAGCAGCTGGAGGGGCGGGAGCTCCTACAATGAGCAGTTCTTC; cdr3_aa: CASSWRGGSSYNEQFF
d_call: -; j_call: TRBJ1-5; clone_size: few; v_call: TRBV4-1; cdr3_nt: TGCGCCAGCAGCCAAGAAGGGGGAATGAGCAATCAGCCCCAGCATTTT; cdr3_aa: CASSQEGGMSNQPQHF
d_call: TRBD1; j_call: TRBJ1-2; clone_size: few; v_call: TRBV12-3/TRBV12-4; cdr3_nt: TGTGCCAGCAGTTTAGGGACAGGGAGCGGCTACACCTTC; cdr3_aa: CASSLGTGSGYTF
d_call: -; j_call: TRBJ2-5; clone_size: once; v_call: TRBV27; cdr3_nt: TGTGCCACCCTACGAGGGGAGACCCAGTACTTC; cdr3_aa: CATLRGETQYF
d_call: TRBD1; j_call: TRBJ1-1; clone_size: -; v_call: TRBV12-3/TRBV12-4; cdr3_nt: TGTGCCAGCAGACAGGGGGGGAACACTGAAGCTTTCTTT; cdr3_aa: CASRQGGNTEAFF
d_call: -; j_call: TRBJ1-2; clone_size: once; v_call: TRBV10-3; cdr3_nt: TGTGCCATCAGTGCTGACGGAGAATACTATGGCTACACCTTC; cdr3_aa: CAISADGEYYGYTF
d_call: TRBD1; j_call: TRBJ1-5; clone_size: -; v_call: TRBV19; cdr3_nt: TGTGCCAGTAGTTCTCCCGGGACAGGGGACCAGCCCCAGCATTTT; cdr3_aa: CASSSPGTGDQPQHF
d_call: TRBD1; j_call: TRBJ2-7; clone_size: -; v_call: TRBV5-4; cdr3_nt: TGTGCCAGCAGCTTGGGCGGACAGGGGACTCGACGGGTCTACGAGCAGTACTTC; cdr3_aa: CASSLGGQGTRRVYEQYF
d_call: -; j_call: TRBJ2-7; clone_size: -; v_call: TRBV10-2; cdr3_nt: TGCGCCAGCAGTGAGAACTTTGAGCAGTACTTC; cdr3_aa: CASSENFEQYF
d_call: TRBD1; j_call: TRBJ2-3; clone_size: -; v_call: TRBV10-3; cdr3_nt: TGTGCCATCAGTCAGGGGGCACCTGAGACAGATACGCAGTATTTT; cdr3_aa: CAISQGAPETDTQYF
d_call: TRBD1; j_call: TRBJ1-1; clone_size: once; v_call: TRBV2; cdr3_nt: TGTGCCAGCAAATTTCTGGGACAGGGTAACACTGAAGCTTTCTTT; cdr3_aa: CASKFLGQGNTEAFF
d_call: -; j_call: TRBJ2-5; clone_size: -; v_call: TRBV9; cdr3_nt: TGTGCCAGCAGCGTCTCCGGGACAACCGTCCAAGAGACCCAGTACTTC; cdr3_aa: CASSVSGTTVQETQYF
d_call: -; j_call: TRBJ2-7; clone_size: -; v_call: TRBV20-1; cdr3_nt: TGCAGTGCTAGTGCCGGGGTCCCCTCCTACGAGCAGTACTTC; cdr3_aa: CSASAGVPSYEQYF
d_call: -; j_call: TRBJ1-1; clone_size: -; v_call: TRBV27; cdr3_nt: TGTGCCAGCAAGCAGGGGACGGGCACTGAAGCTTTCTTT; cdr3_aa: CASKQGTGTEAFF
d_call: TRBD1; j_call: TRBJ2-1; clone_size: -; v_call: TRBV6-1; cdr3_nt: TGTGCCAGCAGTGAAGGGACAGGTGGTTCCTACAATGAGCAGTTCTTC; cdr3_aa: CASSEGTGGSYNEQFF
d_call: TRBD1; j_call: TRBJ2-1; clone_size: -; v_call: TRBV4-1; cdr3_nt: TGCGCCAGCAGGGTCGGGACAGGGGGCTACAATGAGCAGTTCTTC; cdr3_aa: CASRVGTGGYNEQFF
d_call: -; j_call: TRBJ1-2; clone_size: few; v_call: TRBV12-3/TRBV12-4; cdr3_nt: TGTGCCAGCAGTCGCCCGGGGGAGGGCTACACCTTC; cdr3_aa: CASSRPGEGYTF
d_call: -; j_call: TRBJ2-2; clone_size: -; v_call: TRBV7-6; cdr3_nt: TGTGCCAGCAGCTTAGCGATGGCGGATACCGGGGAGCTGTTTTTT; cdr3_aa: CASSLAMADTGELFF
d_call: -; j_call: TRBJ2-5; clone_size: -; v_call: TRBV5-6; cdr3_nt: TGTGCCAGCAGCACCCGACAGAGTGCCTTCCCGTACCAAGAGACCCAGTACTTC; cdr3_aa: CASSTRQSAFPYQETQYF
d_call: -; j_call: TRBJ2-5; clone_size: -; v_call: TRBV7-2; cdr3_nt: TGTGCCAGTACCCTTGGGTGGGCAGCACAAGAGACCCAGTACTTC; cdr3_aa: CASTLGWAAQETQYF
d_call: TRBD2; j_call: TRBJ2-2; clone_size: few; v_call: TRBV4-1; cdr3_nt: TGCGCCAGCAGCCAAGATCTTGAGCGGGGGGTGAACACCGGGGAGCTGTTTTTT; cdr3_aa: CASSQDLERGVNTGELFF
d_call: TRBD1; j_call: TRBJ1-2; clone_size: -; v_call: TRBV27; cdr3_nt: TGTGCCAGTGGGACAGGGAAAGGCTACACCTTC; cdr3_aa: CASGTGKGYTF
d_call: -; j_call: TRBJ1-2; clone_size: -; v_call: TRBV11-2; cdr3_nt: TGTGCCAGCAGCCGAGCGTTCAAGACCGCAGACTATGGCTATACCTTC; cdr3_aa: CASSRAFKTADYGYTF
d_call: -; j_call: TRBJ1-1; clone_size: -; v_call: TRBV6-1; cdr3_nt: TGTGCCAGCATGGCGAACACTGAAGCTTTCTTT; cdr3_aa: CASMANTEAFF
d_call: -; j_call: TRBJ2-7; clone_size: -; v_call: TRBV15; cdr3_nt: TGTGCCACCAGCAGAGATCGGGGCGCGGGGCTAACCTACGAGCAGTACTTC; cdr3_aa: CATSRDRGAGLTYEQYF
d_call: -; j_call: TRBJ2-5; clone_size: -; v_call: TRBV6-5; cdr3_nt: TGTGCCAGCAGAGGGGCTCCGGAGACCCAGTACTTC; cdr3_aa: CASRGAPETQYF
d_call: -; j_call: TRBJ2-7; clone_size: few; v_call: TRBV3-1/TRBV3-2; cdr3_nt: TGTGCCAGCAGCCCTAATTCCCCCTACGAGCAGTACTTC; cdr3_aa: CASSPNSPYEQYF
d_call: -; j_call: TRBJ2-3; clone_size: -; v_call: TRBV6-5; cdr3_nt: TGTGCCAGCAGTTACGTGGGGGCGACGGATACGCAGTATTTT; cdr3_aa: CASSYVGATDTQYF
d_call: -; j_call: TRBJ2-7; clone_size: -; v_call: TRBV5-6; cdr3_nt: TGTGCCAGCAGCTCCAGGGTTCACGAGCAGTACTTC; cdr3_aa: CASSSRVHEQYF
d_call: -; j_call: TRBJ1-6; clone_size: -; v_call: TRBV11-3; cdr3_nt: TGTGCCAGCAGCTTAGCGACGGCGGCCGAATTAAGCTCCTATAATTCACCCCTCCACTTT; cdr3_aa: CASSLATAAELSSYNSPLHF